Reported below is one TCR beta chain. Its target antigen remains unknown. No per-base quality is available; no much larger clone lies one base away. The sample belongs to a study of CD8 T cells in ankylosing spondylitis (dated by TCRdb to 2015 to 2018). Regarding the complete study: To find TCR variants linked to disease, the study profiled T cell receptor beta repertoires in ankylosing spondylitis patients and healthy donors. The full study cohort was made up of 25 ankylosing spondylitis patients and 108 healthy donors. Peripheral blood was sampled, and synovial fluid was additionally collected from ankylosing spondylitis patients.

Sequencing used an Illumina HiSeq 2500. TCR beta libraries were prepared by quantitative 5'-RACE with molecular barcodes. The authors' analysis ran thus. A new computational method based on a probabilistic model of VDJ rearrangement was used to identify disease-linked TCR variants. The public reads were quality trimmed at Q25 with fastp and then assembled into clones with MiXCR by TCRdb, keeping productive beta chains. Every distinct CDR3 protein forms one entry, paired with its most common genes and DNA. Clone size and V and J calls follow TCRdb, not the original study. The sample yields roughly 300,000 distinct CDR3 sequences; 6.5% to 10% were counted once. The ten largest account for roughly 15% of the sample. Looking up the germline V gene yields CDR1 SGHRS and CDR2 YFSETQ. A distance of 26 bases separates the germline ends of V and J, which lose 5 bases and 5 bases respectively. The CDR3 measures 17 amino acids from cysteine to phenylalanine. CDR3 DNA only is kept here, 51 bases in frame from base 1.

Study-level results and caveats: Some of the motif variants had been reported before in the synovial fluid and blood of reactive arthritis patients, a finding that suggests common disease-initiation mechanisms. A CD8+ phenotype was shown by the disease-linked clones, which were found at relatively low frequencies in peripheral blood. Blood from ankylosing spondylitis patients appeared to be characterized by a TCR beta motif made up of several highly homologous amino acid variants. Significant enrichment of the disease-linked clones was reported in matched synovial fluid samples from ankylosing spondylitis patients.

Sequenced input: blood, either unsorted or a sorted T cell fraction (not recorded which). The rearranged segments are TRBV5-1 and TRBJ2-7; D gene: possibly TRBD2, on 5 matching bases. The clonotype comes from a male donor with ankylosing spondylitis. The CDR3 protein: CASSSRSGRVGGHEQYF. The sequenced DNA: TGCGCCAGCAGTTCCCGGTCCGGGCGGGTCGGCGGTCACGAGCAGTACTTC.